The 21 T cell receptor beta chains given below trace back to one sample, sequenced in a study of CD4 and CD8 cells across lung adenocarcinoma regions. TCRdb called the PCR reads again in MiXCR, with one record for every CDR3 protein. The top ten clones hold 35% to 45% of a sample with nearly 7,000 distinct CDR3 sequences, about 54% of them seen once. The sample was CD8+ T cells from the center of a lung tumor. These receptors originate from a male donor with lung adenocarcinoma. The CD4 and CD8 labels of this study may be unreliable.

This clonotype has only a few counts. The rearrangement joins TRBV4-1 to TRBJ2-4, with 7 bases that match TRBD1. J gave up 0 bases and V 5 bases, and 13 bases lay outside the gene matches. CDR3 length: 18 amino acids. Germline V lookup: CDR1 MGHRA, CDR2 YSYEKL. The CDR3 sequence is CASSYRDRKSEAKNIQYF. The CDR3 DNA reads TGCGCCAGCAGCTACCGGGACAGAAAATCTGAAGCCAAAAACATTCAGTACTTC.

The genes are TRBV4-3 and TRBJ2-1; TRBD2 matches 7 bases. Germline V CDR1 and CDR2: LGHNA, YSLEER. The V and J ends lost 0 bases and 7 bases, in that order; junction bases with no gene match: 9. The CDR3 consists of 16 residues. The CDR3 DNA reads as TGCGCCAGCAGCCAAGATGTGGCTAGCGGAGGGAATGAGCAGTTCTTC. Protein: CASSQDVASGGNEQFF.

This clonotype has more than one count but fewer than ten. V and J are TRBV6-1 and TRBJ1-4; 7 positions agree with TRBD1. Trimming took 0 bases from V and 5 from J; bases not matched to a gene: 6. There are 16 residues in the CDR3. Germline V CDR1 and CDR2: MNHNS, SASEGT. CDR3 coding DNA: TGTGCCAGCAGTGAAGCGGCCGGGACAGTAAATGAAAAACTGTTTTTT. Protein sequence: CASSEAAGTVNEKLFF.

There are many counts of this clonotype. This chain uses TRBV6-5 with TRBJ2-2, with 9 bases aligning to TRBD1. J gave up 1 base and V 5 bases, and 5 bases lay outside the gene matches. Germline lookup yields CDR1 MNHEY and CDR2 SVGAGI. The CDR3 spans 16 residues. CDR3 sequence (DNA): TGTGCCAGCAGTCACAGGGACAGGGTGAACACCGGGGAGCTGTTTTTT. Translating it yields CASSHRDRVNTGELFF.

For this clonotype: The junction departs from germline at one end; a sequencing error may be responsible. The rearrangement uses TRBV6-1 and TRBJ2-3; D is possibly TRBD1 (5 bases). CDR3 length: 15 amino acids. In germline, CDR1 is MNHNS, CDR2 SASEGT. CDR3 DNA sequence: TGTGCCAGGGGTGAAGGGGCCCTCCTCACAGATACCCAGTATTTT. Protein product: CARGEGALLTDTQYF.

The genes are TRBV6-2 or TRBV6-3 and TRBJ2-3; 10 nucleotides align to TRBD1. Trimming cost V 2 bases and J 3 bases; bases outside gene matches: 5. Germline CDR1 MNHEY, CDR2 SVGEGT. This CDR3 has 16 residues. In nucleotides, the CDR3 is TGTGCCAGCAGTTACCTCGGGACAGGGGTAACAGATACGCAGTATTTT. Its translation is CASSYLGTGVTDTQYF.

This clonotype was seen just once. V usage is TRBV6-1 and J usage is TRBJ2-2, with 9 bases lining up with TRBD2. Germline CDR1 reads MNHNS; CDR2 reads SASEGT. CDR3 length equals 16 residues. The junction had 9 bases not matched to a gene; V was cut back by 6 bases and J by 4 bases. The CDR3 is CASRREVSGGTGELFF. For the CDR3, the DNA is TGTGCCAGCAGAAGGGAGGTTAGCGGGGGCACCGGGGAGCTGTTTTTT.

This sequence joins TRBV7-2 and TRBJ2-3; D is unresolved. Germline-derived CDR1 and CDR2 are SGHTA and FQGNSA. Trimming took off 1 base at V and 2 bases at J, with 4 bases between the two ends. CDR3 length: 13 residues. CDR3 nucleotides: TGTGCCAGCAGCTTAGTGGTCACAGATACGCAGTATTTT. It is translated as CASSLVVTDTQYF.

This chain links TRBV7-6 with TRBJ2-5; 11 bases agree with TRBD2. The length of the CDR3 is 17 residues. Germline CDR1 and CDR2: SGHVS and FNYEAQ. The J segment lost 5 bases and the V segment lost 5 bases, leaving 13 bases of the junction unmatched. The CDR3 spells CASSQRTSGYQGETQYF. The CDR3 DNA is TGTGCCAGCAGCCAACGGACTAGCGGGTACCAGGGGGAGACCCAGTACTTC.

There are a few counts of this clonotype. The rearrangement links TRBV28 to TRBJ2-1; 8 nucleotides match TRBD1. The DNA end is a closer match to TRBJ2-5, so the J assignment may be wrong. Germline lookup yields CDR1 MDHEN and CDR2 SYDVKM. The CDR3 is made up of 15 amino acids. This chain's CDR3 is CASTKTQGTGETQYF. For the CDR3, the DNA is TGTGCCAGCACTAAAACACAGGGGACAGGAGAGACCCAGTACTTC.

Written as DNA, the CDR3 is TGTGCCAGCAGCCCGGGACAGGGGGCGGGTGAAAAACTGTTTTTT. It codes for CASSPGQGAGEKLFF. This rearrangement joins TRBV6-1 to TRBJ1-4, with TRBD1 matching over 12 bases. Looked up from germline, CDR1 is MNHNS and CDR2 is SASEGT. Trimming took 6 bases from V and 7 from J; bases not matched to a gene: 6. The length of the CDR3 is 15 residues.

Comments on this clonotype: One end of the junction varies from germline; a read error may be responsible. The V gene is TRBV6-1, the J gene TRBJ2-3; 7 positions match TRBD2. This CDR3 has 15 residues. Germline CDR1 MNHNS, CDR2 SASEGT. In DNA form, the CDR3 reads TGTGCCAGCAGTCGAGCGGGAAGTAACACCGGGACGCAGTTTTTT. Translating it yields CASSRAGSNTGTQFF.

By proportion, this clonotype is hyperexpanded. The chain couples TRBV27 to TRBJ2-3, with 12 bases that match TRBD2. The CDR3 sequence is 16 residues long. With 4 bases clipped from V and 1 base from J, the junction kept 3 bases outside the gene matches. CDR1 is MNHEY and CDR2 is SMNVEV in the germline V gene (reference sequence). The CDR3 DNA reads as TGTGCCAGCAGTTCACGACTAGCGGGAGGCACAGATACGCAGTATTTT. This translates into CASSSRLAGGTDTQYF.

This clonotype was picked up a small number of times. This chain links TRBV7-6 with TRBJ2-1; D is unclear. This CDR3 has 12 residues. CDR1 SGHVS and CDR2 FNYEAQ come from the germline V gene. V was pared by 5 bases and J by 5 bases, with 7 bases between. The CDR3 DNA is TGTGCCAGCAGCCCCCTTGACAATGAGCAGTTCTTC. It specifies CASSPLDNEQFF.

In regard to this clonotype: The junction departs from the called germline gene at one end, perhaps through a read error. This chain uses TRBV6-1 with TRBJ2-1, with 10 bases matching TRBD2. The germline V gene has CDR1 MNHNS and CDR2 SASEGT. The CDR3 loop spans 17 amino acids. The CDR3 DNA is TGTGCCAGCAGACAAGGGCTAGCGGGAGCTCGCTACGATGCGCAGTTTTTC. Translated, it gives CASRQGLAGARYDAQFF.

On this clonotype itself: One end of the junction does not line up with germline, which may come from a read error. This chain joins TRBV6-1 and TRBJ2-2; tentatively, D is TRBD1 or TRBD2 (5 bases each). The CDR3 is 12 amino acids. Germline V lookup: CDR1 MNHNS, CDR2 SASEGT. CDR3 bases: TGTGCCCGCACCGTCAACACCGGGGCGCTGTTTTTT. This gives the protein CARTVNTGALFF.

This clonotype was seen only a few times. V is TRBV10-3 and J is TRBJ2-1; 7 positions agree with TRBD2. The assigned J gene may be wrong: the sequence end matches TRBJ2-7 better. Germline V gene data show CDR1 as ENHRY and CDR2 as SYGVKD. The CDR3 spans 13 residues. The CDR3: CAVLRRELNEQYF. The DNA of the CDR3 is TGTGCCGTCTTGAGGCGGGAGCTCAACGAGCAGTACTTC.

This clonotype was seen only a few times. A much larger clonotype is one base distant, so this may be a read error. The chain recombines TRBV11-2 with TRBJ2-5; D uncertain. Germline V CDR1 and CDR2: SGHAT, FQNNGV. The CDR3 length is 14 residues. Trimming left V 0 bases short and J 11 bases short, with 16 bases between. DNA for the CDR3: TGTGCCAGCAGCTTAGATCGAGTCTACAATGAGCAGTACTTC. It encodes CASSLDRVYNEQYF.

This clonotype counts as medium-sized. V and J are TRBV10-3 and TRBJ1-2, with TRBD1 identical over 9 bases. The germline V gene has CDR1 ENHRY and CDR2 SYGVKD. Trimming took 0 bases from V and 12 from J; bases not matched to a gene: 8. The CDR3 spans 14 residues. CDR3 sequence reads: CAISESEDRGSDTF. CDR3 in DNA: TGTGCCATCAGTGAGTCTGAGGACAGGGGATCTGACACCTTC.

This clonotype is deemed large (0.1 to 1%). The chain couples TRBV6-1 to TRBJ2-2; 11 bases line up with TRBD2. Germline CDR1 and CDR2: MNHNS and SASEGT. V gave up 7 bases and J gave up 4 bases; unmatched junction bases: 5. The CDR3 is 15 residues long. CDR3 nucleotide sequence: TGTGCCAGCACCGTCCTAGCGGGGGGCACCGGGGAGCTGTTTTTT. As protein: CASTVLAGGTGELFF.

This clonotype is labeled as medium-sized. V is TRBV6-1 and J is TRBJ2-5; TRBD1 agrees at 8 bases. CDR3 length equals 15 residues. CDR1 and CDR2 from the germline V gene are MNHNS and SASEGT. V was pared by 4 bases and J by 1 base, with 5 bases of the junction left unmatched. CDR3 protein: CASSVWDRIQETQYF. The CDR3 DNA follows: TGTGCCAGCAGTGTCTGGGACAGGATCCAAGAGACCCAGTACTTC.